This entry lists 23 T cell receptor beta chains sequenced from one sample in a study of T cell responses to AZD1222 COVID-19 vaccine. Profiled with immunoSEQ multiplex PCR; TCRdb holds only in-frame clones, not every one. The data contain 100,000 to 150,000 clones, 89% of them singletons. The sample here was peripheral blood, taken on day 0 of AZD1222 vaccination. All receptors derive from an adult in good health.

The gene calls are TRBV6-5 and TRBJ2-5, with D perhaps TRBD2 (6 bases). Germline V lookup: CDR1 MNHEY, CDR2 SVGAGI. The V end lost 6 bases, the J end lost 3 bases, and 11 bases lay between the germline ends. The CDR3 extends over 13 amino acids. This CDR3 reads CASSSGTEETQYF. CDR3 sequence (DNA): TGTGCCAGCAGCTCCGGGACTGAAGAGACCCAGTACTTC.

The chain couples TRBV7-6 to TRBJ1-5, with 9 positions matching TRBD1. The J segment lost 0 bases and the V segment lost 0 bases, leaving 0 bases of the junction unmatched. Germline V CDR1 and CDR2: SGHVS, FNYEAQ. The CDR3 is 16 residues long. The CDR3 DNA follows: TGTGCCAGCAGCTTAGCGGGACAGGGTAGCAATCAGCCCCAGCATTTT. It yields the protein CASSLAGQGSNQPQHF. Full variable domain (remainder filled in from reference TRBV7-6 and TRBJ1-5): GAGVSQSPRYKVTKRGQDVALRCDPISGHVSLYWYRQALGQGPEFLTYFNYEAQQDKSGLPNDRFSAERPEGSISTLTIQRTEQRDSAMYRCASSLAGQGSNQPQHFGDGTRLSIL.

Written as DNA, the CDR3 is TGTGCCAGCAGTGCCAAGGGGGGCGGGAGACTCAGGGAGCAGTTCTTC. The encoded protein is CASSAKGGGRLREQFF. This rearrangement joins TRBV6-6 to TRBJ2-1, with D possibly TRBD2 on 7 matching bases. V shed 5 bases and J shed 10 bases, with 24 bases lying between them. Looked up from germline, CDR1 is MNHNY and CDR2 is SVGAGI (reference sequence). This CDR3 spans 16 amino acids.

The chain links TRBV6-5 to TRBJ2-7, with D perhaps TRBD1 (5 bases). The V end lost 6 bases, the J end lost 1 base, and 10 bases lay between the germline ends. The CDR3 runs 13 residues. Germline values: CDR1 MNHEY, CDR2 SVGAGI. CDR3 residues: CASRPTDSYEQYF. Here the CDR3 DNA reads TGTGCCAGCAGGCCGACAGATTCCTACGAGCAGTACTTC.

CDR3 DNA sequence: TGCGCCAGCAGTCCAGGGTTCGCGAACACCGGGGAGCTGTTTTTT. Translating it yields CASSPGFANTGELFF. This sequence joins TRBV4-3 and TRBJ2-2, with D perhaps matching TRBD1 (5 bases). Germline V gene sequence: CDR1 LGHNA, CDR2 YSLEER. This CDR3 is 15 amino acids long. V gave up 6 bases and J gave up 0 bases, with 11 bases separating them.

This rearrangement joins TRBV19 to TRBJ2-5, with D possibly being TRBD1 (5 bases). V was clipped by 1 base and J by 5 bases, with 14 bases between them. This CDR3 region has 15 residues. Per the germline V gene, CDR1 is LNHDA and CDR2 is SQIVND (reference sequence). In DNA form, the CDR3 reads TGTGCCAGTAGTATAGGAGCAGGGAATTTCGAGACCCAGTACTTC. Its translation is CASSIGAGNFETQYF.

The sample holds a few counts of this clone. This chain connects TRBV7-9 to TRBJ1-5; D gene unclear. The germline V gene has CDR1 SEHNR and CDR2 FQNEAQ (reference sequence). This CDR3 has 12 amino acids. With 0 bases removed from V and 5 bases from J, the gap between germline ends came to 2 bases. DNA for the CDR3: TGTGCCAGCAGCTTAGCCGATCAGCCCCAGCATTTT. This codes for CASSLADQPQHF. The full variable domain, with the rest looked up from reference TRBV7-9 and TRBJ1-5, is DTGVSQNPRHKITKRGQNVTFRCDPISEHNRLYWYRQTLGQGPEFLTYFQNEAQLEKSRLLSDRFSAERPKGSFSTLEIQRTEQGDSAMYLCASSLADQPQHFGDGTRLSIL.

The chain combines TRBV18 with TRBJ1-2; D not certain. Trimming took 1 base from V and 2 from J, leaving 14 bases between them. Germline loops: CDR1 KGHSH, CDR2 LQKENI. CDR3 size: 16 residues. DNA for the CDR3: TGTGCCAGCTCACCACGGTCGGCTTTGTCAAACTATGGCTACACCTTC. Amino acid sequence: CASSPRSALSNYGYTF.

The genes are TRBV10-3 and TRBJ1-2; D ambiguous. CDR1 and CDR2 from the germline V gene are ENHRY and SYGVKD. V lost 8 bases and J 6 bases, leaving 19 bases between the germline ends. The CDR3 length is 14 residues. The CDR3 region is CAIGPTPGVNGYTF. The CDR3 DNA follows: TGTGCCATCGGCCCTACCCCAGGCGTCAATGGCTACACCTTC.

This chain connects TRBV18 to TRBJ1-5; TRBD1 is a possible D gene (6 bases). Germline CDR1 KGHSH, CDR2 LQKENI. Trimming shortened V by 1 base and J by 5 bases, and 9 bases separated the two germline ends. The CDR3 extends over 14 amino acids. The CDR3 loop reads CASSPLPGDQPQHF. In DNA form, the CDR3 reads TGTGCCAGCTCACCACTTCCAGGGGATCAGCCCCAGCATTTT.

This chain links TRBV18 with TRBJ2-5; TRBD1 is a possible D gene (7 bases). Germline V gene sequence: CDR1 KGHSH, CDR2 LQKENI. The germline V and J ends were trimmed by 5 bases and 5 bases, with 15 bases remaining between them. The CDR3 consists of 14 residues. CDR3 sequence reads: CASSSEQGRETQYF. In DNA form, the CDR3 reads TGTGCCAGCTCATCCGAACAGGGGAGGGAGACCCAGTACTTC.

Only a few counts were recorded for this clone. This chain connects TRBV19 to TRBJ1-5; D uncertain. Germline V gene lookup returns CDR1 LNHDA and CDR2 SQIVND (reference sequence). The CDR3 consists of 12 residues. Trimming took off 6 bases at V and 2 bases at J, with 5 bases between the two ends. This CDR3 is CASRQGNQPQHF. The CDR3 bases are TGTGCCAGTAGACAAGGCAATCAGCCCCAGCATTTT.

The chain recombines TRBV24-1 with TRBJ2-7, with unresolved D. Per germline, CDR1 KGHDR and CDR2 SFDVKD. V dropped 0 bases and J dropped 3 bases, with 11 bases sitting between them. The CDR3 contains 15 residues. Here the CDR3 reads CATSDLERPSYEQYF. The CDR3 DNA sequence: TGTGCCACCAGTGATTTGGAACGGCCGAGCTACGAGCAGTACTTC.

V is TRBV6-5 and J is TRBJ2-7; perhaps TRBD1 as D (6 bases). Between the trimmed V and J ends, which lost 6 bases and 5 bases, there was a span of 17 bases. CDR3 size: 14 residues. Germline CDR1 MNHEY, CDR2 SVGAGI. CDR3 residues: CASSDRWSRDEQYF. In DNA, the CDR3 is TGTGCCAGCAGCGACAGGTGGAGTAGGGACGAGCAGTACTTC.

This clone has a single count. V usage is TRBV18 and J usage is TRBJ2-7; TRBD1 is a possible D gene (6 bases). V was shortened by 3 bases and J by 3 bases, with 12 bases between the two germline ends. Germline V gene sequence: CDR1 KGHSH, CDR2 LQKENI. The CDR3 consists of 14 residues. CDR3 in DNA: TGTGCCAGCTCACCCGGGACACTTAGCTACGAGCAGTACTTC. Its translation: CASSPGTLSYEQYF.

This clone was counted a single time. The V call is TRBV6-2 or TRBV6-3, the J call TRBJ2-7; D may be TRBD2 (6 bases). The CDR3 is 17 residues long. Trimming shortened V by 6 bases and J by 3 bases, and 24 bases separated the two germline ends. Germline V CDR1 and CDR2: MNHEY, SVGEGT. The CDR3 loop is CASSPLGATGLLYEQYF. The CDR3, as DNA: TGTGCCAGCAGCCCCCTCGGGGCTACCGGACTACTCTACGAGCAGTACTTC.

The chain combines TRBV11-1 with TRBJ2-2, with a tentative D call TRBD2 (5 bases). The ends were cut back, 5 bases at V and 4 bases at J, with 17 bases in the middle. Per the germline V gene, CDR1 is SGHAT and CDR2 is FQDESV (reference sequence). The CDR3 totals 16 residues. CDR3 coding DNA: TGTGCCAGCAGCAAGGAGGTCGGTTCGGCCACCGGGGAGCTGTTTTTT. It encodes CASSKEVGSATGELFF.

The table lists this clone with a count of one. DNA for the CDR3: TGTGCCAGCAGTTCCCCCTGGGACCTCATCCCCTACGAGCAGTACTTC. Encoded protein: CASSSPWDLIPYEQYF. V and J are TRBV28 and TRBJ2-7, with D possibly being TRBD1 or TRBD2 (5 bases each). The germline V gene encodes CDR1 MDHEN and CDR2 SYDVKM. V was trimmed by 4 bases and J by 2 bases, leaving 18 bases between them. The CDR3 has 16 residues.

CDR3 amino acids: CASSSSTGYNTGELFF. The CDR3 DNA sequence: TGTGCCAGTAGTTCGTCTACAGGGTATAACACCGGGGAGCTGTTTTTT. This rearrangement joins TRBV19 to TRBJ2-2; D possibly corresponds to TRBD1 (6 bases). Germline assignment: CDR1 LNHDA and CDR2 SQIVND (reference sequence). Trimming removed 5 bases from V and 2 bases from J, with 15 bases in between. CDR3 size: 16 residues.

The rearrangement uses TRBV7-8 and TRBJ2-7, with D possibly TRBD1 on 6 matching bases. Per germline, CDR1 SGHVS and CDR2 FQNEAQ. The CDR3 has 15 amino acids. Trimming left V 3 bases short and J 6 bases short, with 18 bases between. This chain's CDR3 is CASSFPQGSRFEQYF. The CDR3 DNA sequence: TGTGCCAGCAGCTTTCCACAGGGTTCGCGTTTCGAGCAGTACTTC.

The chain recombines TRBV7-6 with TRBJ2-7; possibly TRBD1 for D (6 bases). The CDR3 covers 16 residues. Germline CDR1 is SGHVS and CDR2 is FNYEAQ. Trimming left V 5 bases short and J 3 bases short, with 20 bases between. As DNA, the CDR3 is TGTGCCAGCAGCCCTTCCTGGGGGCACCAAAGCTACGAGCAGTACTTC. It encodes CASSPSWGHQSYEQYF.

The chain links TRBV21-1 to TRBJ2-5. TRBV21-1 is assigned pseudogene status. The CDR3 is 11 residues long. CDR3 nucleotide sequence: TGTGCCAGCAGCAAATTAGGTACCCAGTACTTC. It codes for CASSKLGTQYF.

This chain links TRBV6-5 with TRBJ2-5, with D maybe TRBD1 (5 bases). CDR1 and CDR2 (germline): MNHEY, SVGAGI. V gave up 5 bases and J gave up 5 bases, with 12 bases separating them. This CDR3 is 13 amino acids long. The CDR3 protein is CASSPGYSETQYF. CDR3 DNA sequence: TGTGCCAGCAGTCCAGGGTATTCGGAGACCCAGTACTTC.